These 18 T cell receptor beta chains came from one sample sequenced in a study of beta chain features in type 1 diabetes. Sequencing targeted expressed TCRB transcripts, as all isolated RNA had been reverse transcribed. The data were produced by immunoSEQ multiplex PCR, yet TCRdb's version contains in-frame clones alone and is incomplete. This sample has 300,000 to 350,000 clones, with around 9% found just once. Study conclusions and caveats: The study found moderately but significantly shorter TCRB CDR3s in all four CD4+ subsets of Type 1 diabetes patients.

Their specific antigens are unknown. Sequencing used central memory CD4+ T cells from blood. The receptors come from a young man with type 1 diabetes.

This clone was detected only a few times. Distinct nucleotide sequences in the sample also encode this CDR3. The CDR3 protein is CASSLVQGVYNEQFF. The CDR3 region has the DNA TGCGCCAGCAGCTTGGTCCAGGGGGTCTACAATGAGCAGTTCTTC. The V gene is TRBV5-1, the J gene TRBJ2-1; 7 nucleotides line up with TRBD1. The length of the CDR3 is 15 residues. Germline loops: CDR1 SGHRS, CDR2 YFSETQ. With V trimmed by 0 bases and J by 3 bases, 3 bases remained unmatched.

The V gene is TRBV7-9, the J gene TRBJ1-1; D not certain. V lost 4 bases and J 0 bases, leaving 18 bases between the germline ends. This CDR3 contains 17 residues. The germline CDR1 and CDR2 sequences are SEHNR and FQNEAQ (reference sequence). The CDR3 is CASSSALSSVMNTEAFF. The CDR3 DNA sequence: TGTGCCAGCAGCTCTGCCTTATCAAGCGTAATGAACACTGAAGCTTTCTTT.

This clone was observed a handful of times. The genes are TRBV11-2 and TRBJ2-5; unclear D gene. Germline CDR1 reads SGHAT; CDR2 reads FQNNGV. V dropped 3 bases and J dropped 5 bases, with 7 bases sitting between them. This CDR3 is built from 12 residues. The CDR3 sequence: CASSFYWETQYF. The CDR3 nucleotides are TGTGCCAGCAGCTTTTATTGGGAGACCCAGTACTTC.

The sample holds a few counts of this clone. This chain links TRBV11-2 with TRBJ1-4; a weak D match, TRBD1 (5 bases). CDR3 length: 18 residues. Per the germline V gene, CDR1 is SGHAT and CDR2 is FQNNGV. Trimming stripped 6 bases from V and 0 bases from J, with 20 bases between. The CDR3 spells CASRKKLGAASTNEKLFF. In DNA form, the CDR3 reads TGTGCCAGCAGGAAGAAACTCGGGGCGGCCTCAACTAATGAAAAACTGTTTTTT.

This clone was counted only a few times. The chain is built from TRBV11-2 and TRBJ2-7; D remains ambiguous. The CDR3 covers 19 residues. The V gene's germline CDR1 is SGHAT and CDR2 FQNNGV. V was shortened by 1 base and J by 0 bases, with 22 bases between the two germline ends. The CDR3 DNA reads TGTGCCAGCAGCTTAGTTTCAGGATCTTCCCCCCTCTACTCCTACGAGCAGTACTTC. Protein product: CASSLVSGSSPLYSYEQYF.

This clone was counted between two and nine times. Other DNA variants within this sample encode the same CDR3. The chain uses TRBV7-2 and TRBJ2-7; D remains unclear. Germline CDR1 is SGHTA and CDR2 is FQGNSA. The length of the CDR3 is 11 residues. Trimming left V 6 bases short and J 0 bases short, with 3 bases between. Here the CDR3 reads CASSPSYEQYF. The CDR3 DNA follows: TGTGCCAGCAGTCCCTCCTACGAGCAGTACTTC.

The sample holds a few counts of this clone. The rearrangement links TRBV19 to TRBJ1-6; unclear D gene. Between the trimmed V and J ends, which lost 11 bases and 0 bases, there was a span of 17 bases. CDR1 and CDR2 (germline): LNHDA, SQIVND (reference sequence). This CDR3 has 16 residues. The CDR3 reads CASSITGSSYNSPLHF. DNA for the CDR3: TGTGCCTCTAGTATCACGGGGAGCTCCTATAATTCACCCCTCCACTTT.

This clone appeared a few times. As DNA, the CDR3 is TGTGCCAGCAGCGTAGGAACACATCAAGAGACCCAGTACTTC. Translation: CASSVGTHQETQYF. The chain is built from TRBV9 and TRBJ2-5; D gene uncertain. The V end lost 0 bases, the J end lost 2 bases, and 8 bases lay between the germline ends. Germline values: CDR1 SGDLS, CDR2 YYNGEE. The CDR3 has 14 amino acids.

This chain links TRBV7-2 with TRBJ2-5; 9 positions match TRBD1. With V trimmed by 5 bases and J by 4 bases, 5 bases remained unmatched. Germline V gene lookup returns CDR1 SGHTA and CDR2 FQGNSA. This CDR3 region has 14 residues. CDR3 region: CASSPRTGAETQYF. The CDR3 bases are TGTGCCAGCAGCCCTCGGACAGGGGCAGAGACCCAGTACTTC.

The chain has TRBV6-6 and TRBJ1-1; 7 nucleotides align to TRBD1. V trimming: 0 bases; J trimming: 3 bases; junction bases outside the gene matches: 4. The CDR3 runs 15 residues. Germline lookup yields CDR1 MNHNY and CDR2 SVGAGI (reference sequence). CDR3 coding DNA: TGTGCCAGCAGTTACTCGGGGACAGAATACACTGAAGCTTTCTTT. Its protein product is CASSYSGTEYTEAFF.

J is TRBJ2-1 and V is TRBV2; 11 bases align to TRBD2. Unmatched junction bases numbered 4, after V lost 2 bases and J lost 4 bases. CDR1 and CDR2 (germline): SNHLY, FYNNEI. The CDR3 has 16 residues. The CDR3 DNA reads as TGTGCCAGCAGTGAACAGACTAGCGGGGCTTACAATGAGCAGTTCTTC. Translation gives CASSEQTSGAYNEQFF.

For the CDR3, the DNA is TGTGCCAGCAGCTCTGGGGACAGGGTTTCTTCACCCCTCCACTTT. It codes for CASSSGDRVSSPLHF. V and J are TRBV7-2 and TRBJ1-6; TRBD1 matches at 9 bases. Looked up from germline, CDR1 is SGHTA and CDR2 is FQGNSA. This CDR3 has 15 amino acids. J gave up 9 bases and V 4 bases, and 7 bases lay outside the gene matches.

This clone was seen a single time. Other DNA sequences of this sample code for an identical CDR3. This chain connects TRBV20-1 to TRBJ2-5; unclear D gene. Germline V gives CDR1 DFQATT, CDR2 SNEGSKA (reference sequence). Trimming left V 6 bases short and J 1 base short, with 3 bases between. This CDR3 spans 10 amino acids. The CDR3 DNA reads TGCAGTGCCCTCCAAGAGACCCAGTACTTC. This encodes CSALQETQYF.

V gene TRBV7-2 combines with J gene TRBJ2-5, with TRBD2 matching 7 bases. CDR1 and CDR2 from the germline V gene are SGHTA and FQGNSA. This CDR3 region has 15 residues. The junction had 9 bases not matched to a gene; V was cut back by 6 bases and J by 2 bases. The DNA of the CDR3 is TGTGCCAGCAGTCCCCAATGGGGGGGACAAGAGACCCAGTACTTC. Translated, it gives CASSPQWGGQETQYF. Based on the CDR3 plus reference TRBV7-2 and TRBJ2-5, the full variable domain is GAGVSQSPSNKVTEKGKDVELRCDPISGHTALYWYRQSLGQGLEFLIYFQGNSAPDKSGLPSDRFSAERTGGSVSTLTIQRTQQEDSAVYLCASSPQWGGQETQYFGPGTRLLVL.

There are many counts of this clone. This chain uses TRBV2 with TRBJ2-1; TRBD2 matches 13 bases. Per germline, CDR1 SNHLY and CDR2 FYNNEI. The CDR3 contains 15 residues. Losses at the gene ends were 6 bases for V and 6 bases for J; bases not matched to a gene: 5. The CDR3 DNA sequence: TGTGCCAGCAGGAAGACTAGCGGGGGGCCCAATGAGCAGTTCTTC. This encodes CASRKTSGGPNEQFF.

This clone was recorded a few times. Other DNA sequences from this sample encode an identical CDR3 as well. The chain employs TRBV19 and TRBJ2-5, with TRBD1 matching over 8 bases. This CDR3 contains 13 residues. The ends lost 5 bases at V and 5 bases at J; junction bases unmatched: 4. CDR1 and CDR2 from the germline V gene are LNHDA and SQIVND (reference sequence). In DNA form, the CDR3 reads TGTGCCAGTAGTGGATACAGGGGGGAGACCCAGTACTTC. Protein sequence: CASSGYRGETQYF.

The V gene is TRBV5-1, the J gene TRBJ1-2; D gene ambiguous. Germline V gene data show CDR1 as SGHRS and CDR2 as YFSETQ. V lost 0 bases and J lost 3, with 9 bases in between. The CDR3 length is 14 residues. CDR3 in DNA: TGCGCCAGCAGCTTGGATGGGAGGGACTATGGCTACACCTTC. It codes for CASSLDGRDYGYTF.

The rearrangement uses TRBV5-1 and TRBJ2-6; unclear D gene. Trimming removed 5 bases from V and 2 bases from J, with 14 bases in between. The CDR3 loop spans 16 amino acids. Germline loops: CDR1 SGHRS, CDR2 YFSETQ. The CDR3 nucleotides read TGCGCCAGCAGTAAAGGGAACCCAACTGGGGCCAACGTCCTGACTTTC. This encodes CASSKGNPTGANVLTF.